A selection of T cell receptor beta chains follows, all from one sample in a study of T cells in localized non-small cell lung cancer. Profiled with immunoSEQ multiplex PCR; TCRdb holds only in-frame clones, not every one. The sample shows 25,000 to 35,000 clones, roughly 86% of them seen only once. Sequencing was performed on peripheral blood mononuclear cells, taken before any cancer treatment. These TCRs come from a woman aged 35-70 years with stage III lung adenocarcinoma. Both conserved end residues are part of each CDR3. D genes are given only for firm matches. A row's size may be missing; if present it is once, few, many or a size class.

d_gene	v_gene	j_gene	abundance	CDR3aa	CDR3nt
.	TRBV27	TRBJ2-7	.	CASSLSGGNEQYF	TGTGCCAGCAGTTTATCGGGCGGGAACGAGCAGTACTTC
.	TRBV13	TRBJ2-2	.	CASSFSGQARELFF	TGTGCCAGCAGCTTTTCCGGGCAGGCGAGAGAGCTGTTTTTT
.	TRBV5-4	TRBJ2-7	once	CASSSTPTYEQYF	TGTGCCAGCAGCTCAACACCCACCTACGAGCAGTACTTC
.	TRBV4-1	TRBJ1-2	.	CASSRPDIYGYTF	TGCGCCAGCAGCCGACCCGACATCTATGGCTACACCTTC
.	TRBV11-2	TRBJ2-1	.	CASSFYDVRLGNEQFF	TGTGCCAGCAGCTTCTATGACGTCCGGTTGGGCAATGAGCAGTTCTTC
TRBD1	TRBV4-2	TRBJ2-6	.	CASSQRTGGRSGANVLTF	TGTGCCAGCAGCCAGAGGACAGGGGGTCGCTCTGGGGCCAACGTCCTGACTTTC
.	TRBV9	TRBJ2-1	.	CASSVDGRPLNEQFF	TGTGCCAGCAGCGTAGATGGCAGGCCATTGAATGAGCAGTTCTTC
.	TRBV7-6	TRBJ2-2	once	CASSLDAGLNTGELFF	TGTGCCAGCAGCTTAGACGCGGGACTGAACACCGGGGAGCTGTTTTTT
TRBD2	TRBV15	TRBJ2-2	few	CATSRGGSGRAGGELFF	TGTGCCACCAGCAGAGGAGGTAGCGGGAGGGCAGGCGGGGAGCTGTTTTTT
.	TRBV4-3	TRBJ2-5	.	CASSQEPYTGAPEETQYF	TGCGCCAGCAGCCAAGAACCCTATACGGGGGCCCCGGAAGAGACCCAGTACTTC
TRBD2	TRBV27	TRBJ2-1	.	CATPPAGVSYNEQFF	TGTGCCACGCCTCCGGCGGGAGTGTCCTACAATGAGCAGTTCTTC
TRBD1	TRBV7-9	TRBJ1-2	.	CASSFQDRASGYTF	TGTGCCAGCAGCTTTCAGGACAGGGCGTCTGGCTACACCTTC
.	TRBV30	TRBJ1-1	.	CAWSPGTPEAFF	TGTGCCTGGAGCCCAGGGACCCCCGAAGCTTTCTTT
TRBD2	TRBV27	TRBJ2-7	few	CASSSKGLAGVLGEQYF	TGTGCCAGCAGTTCCAAAGGACTAGCGGGAGTCCTGGGCGAGCAGTACTTC
TRBD1	TRBV7-2	TRBJ2-4	.	CASSFWGQGTSNIQYF	TGTGCCAGCAGCTTTTGGGGACAGGGGACGTCAAACATTCAGTACTTC
TRBD2	TRBV5-6	TRBJ2-5	.	CASSLSGGAGETQYF	TGTGCCAGCAGCCTTAGCGGGGGGGCCGGAGAGACCCAGTACTTC
.	TRBV5-4	TRBJ1-3	once	CASSFRGSSGNTIYF	TGTGCCAGCAGCTTTCGGGGGAGCTCTGGAAACACCATATATTTT
TRBD2	TRBV29-1	TRBJ2-1	once	CSVEDGLAGYNEQFF	TGCAGCGTTGAAGATGGACTAGCGGGTTACAATGAGCAGTTCTTC
.	TRBV19	TRBJ2-7	.	CASSFTRNYEQYF	TGTGCCAGTAGTTTTACTAGGAACTACGAGCAGTACTTC
TRBD1	TRBV5-6	TRBJ1-1	.	CASSFDRAGEAFF	TGTGCCAGCAGCTTCGACAGGGCAGGTGAAGCTTTCTTT
TRBD2	TRBV5-1	TRBJ2-7	few	CASSLGLAHEQYF	TGCGCCAGCAGCTTGGGACTAGCGCACGAGCAGTACTTC
.	TRBV6-1	TRBJ2-2	.	CASTAAANTGELFF	TGTGCCAGCACGGCAGCCGCGAACACCGGGGAGCTGTTTTTT
TRBD2	TRBV4-3	TRBJ2-1	.	CASSLSGGAYEQFF	TGCGCCAGCAGCCTTAGCGGGGGGGCCTATGAGCAGTTCTTC
.	TRBV7-2	TRBJ2-1	.	CASSLDPPTGNEQFF	TGTGCCAGCAGCTTAGACCCCCCGACCGGGAATGAGCAGTTCTTC
.	TRBV7-9	TRBJ1-2	.	CASSFREDGYTF	TGTGCCAGCAGCTTCAGGGAGGATGGCTACACCTTC
.	TRBV4-1	TRBJ2-7	.	CASSQDSTGVTYEQYF	TGCGCCAGCAGCCAAGATTCGACGGGGGTTACCTACGAGCAGTACTTC
.	TRBV28	TRBJ1-1	.	CASSNAGAHSTEAFF	TGTGCCAGCAGTAACGCAGGGGCCCACTCCACTGAAGCTTTCTTT
TRBD2	TRBV5-1	TRBJ2-1	.	CASSPLLAAQNEQFF	TGCGCCAGCAGCCCTTTACTAGCGGCCCAGAATGAGCAGTTCTTC
TRBD1	TRBV27	TRBJ2-7	.	CASIIRGRDRVDEQYF	TGTGCCAGCATCATCAGAGGCCGGGACAGGGTGGACGAGCAGTACTTC
.	TRBV7-9	TRBJ1-2	.	CASSPTDSYGYTF	TGTGCCAGCAGCCCTACCGACAGCTATGGCTACACCTTC
TRBD1	TRBV9	TRBJ2-3	.	CASSEGASTDTQYF	TGTGCCAGCAGCGAGGGGGCTAGCACAGATACGCAGTATTTT
.	TRBV7-2	TRBJ1-1	.	CASSFAKLNTEAFF	TGTGCCAGCAGCTTTGCCAAATTGAACACTGAAGCTTTCTTT
TRBD1	TRBV10-2	TRBJ1-5	.	CASSPLDRGAQPQHF	TGCGCCAGCAGTCCCCTCGACAGGGGAGCTCAGCCCCAGCATTTT
.	TRBV10-1	TRBJ2-1	.	CASRGDLDEQFF	TGCGCCAGCCGCGGGGATTTGGATGAGCAGTTCTTC
.	TRBV7-6	TRBJ2-7	few	CASSFQGGDYEQYF	TGTGCCAGCAGCTTCCAAGGCGGGGACTACGAGCAGTACTTC
.	TRBV6-6	TRBJ2-7	.	CASSYSSGSSYEQYF	TGTGCCAGCAGTTACTCGTCGGGCTCTTCCTACGAGCAGTACTTC
.	TRBV11-2	TRBJ2-7	once	CASSPTTGVISEQYF	TGTGCCAGCAGCCCTACCACGGGTGTCATTAGCGAGCAGTACTTC
TRBD1	TRBV7-7	TRBJ2-2	.	CASSSGQGGDTGELFF	TGTGCTAGCAGCTCCGGACAGGGTGGTGATACCGGGGAGCTGTTTTTT
.	TRBV6-5	TRBJ1-4	.	CASSTGQLGNEKLFF	TGTGCCAGCAGTACTGGACAGCTCGGTAATGAAAAACTGTTTTTT
TRBD1	TRBV6-1	TRBJ1-1	.	CASSAFGQGGTEAFF	TGTGCCAGCAGTGCATTCGGACAGGGTGGGACTGAAGCTTTCTTT
.	TRBV9	TRBJ2-4	.	CASSPELEGIQYF	TGTGCCAGCAGCCCCGAACTAGAGGGGATTCAGTACTTC
.	TRBV10-3	TRBJ2-5	.	CAISESSGQKGETQYF	TGTGCCATCAGTGAGTCGAGTGGACAGAAAGGAGAGACCCAGTACTTC
.	TRBV7-9	TRBJ2-7	.	CASSSLGAYEQYF	TGTGCCAGCAGCTCGCTGGGAGCCTACGAGCAGTACTTC
.	TRBV19	TRBJ2-2	.	CASRGGYTGELFF	TGTGCCAGTAGAGGCGGATACACCGGGGAGCTGTTTTTT
TRBD2	TRBV30	TRBJ2-2	.	CAWLKRGPNTGELFF	TGTGCCTGGTTAAAGCGGGGGCCGAACACCGGGGAGCTGTTTTTT
.	TRBV7-2	TRBJ2-3	.	CASSLGGVSTDTQYF	TGTGCCAGCAGCTTAGGCGGGGTGAGCACAGATACGCAGTATTTT
TRBD1	TRBV4-2	TRBJ1-3	.	CASSQDRDRGTNTIYF	TGTGCCAGCAGCCAAGATCGGGACAGGGGAACAAACACCATATATTTT
.	TRBV9	TRBJ2-1	.	CASSVFTGRYNEQFF	TGTGCCAGCAGCGTATTCACGGGGAGATACAATGAGCAGTTCTTC
.	TRBV7-9	TRBJ2-7	.	CASSNRDPGYEQYF	TGTGCCAGCAGCAACCGGGACCCAGGATACGAGCAGTACTTC
TRBD1	TRBV5-1	TRBJ2-1	.	CASSLVGQGVLNEQFF	TGCGCCAGCAGCTTGGTAGGGCAGGGGGTACTCAATGAGCAGTTCTTC
TRBD2	TRBV7-3	TRBJ2-5	few	CASSPRAGVRETQYF	TGTGCCAGCAGCCCGAGAGCGGGGGTGCGGGAGACCCAGTACTTC
.	TRBV30	TRBJ1-5	.	CAWSVLSNQPQHF	TGTGCCTGGAGTGTACTCTCAAATCAGCCCCAGCATTTT
TRBD2	TRBV29-1	TRBJ2-4	.	CSVEGGLTNIQYF	TGCAGCGTTGAGGGAGGGCTCACGAACATTCAGTACTTC
.	TRBV7-2	TRBJ1-1	.	CASSLADRDTEAFF	TGTGCCAGCAGCTTAGCGGACAGAGACACTGAAGCTTTCTTT
TRBD2	TRBV9	TRBJ2-3	.	CASSASSGATDTQYF	TGTGCCAGCAGCGCGTCTAGCGGGGCAACAGATACGCAGTATTTT